This T cell receptor (beta chain) derives from a study of cytomegalovirus exposure and HLA in healthy donors. There are 15 residues in the CDR3. CDR1 is MGHRA, CDR2 YSYEKL, per germline. V lost 3 bases, J lost 4 bases, and 6 bases stayed unmatched. This clone was counted only a few times. Its matching antigen is unknown. Study observations and caveats: Specificity of three CMV-associated chains for CMV antigens was verified in vitro. An analysis was carried out at a later point. It showed that HLA-associated TCR beta chains were more clonally expanded than equally common non-associated chains.

13 Jbeta primers and 60 Vbeta primers were used for the PCR. Sequencing was performed with immunoSEQ multiplex PCR; in TCRdb, only in-frame clones are kept and a portion is missing. The data show 110,000 to 150,000 clones, about 75% seen once. The V call is TRBV4-1, the J call TRBJ2-7; 10 bases are a match to TRBD2. The sample was PBMCs. This receptor was obtained from a man younger than 35 in good health and CMV-seronegative. The CDR3 sequence is CASSHQAGGPYEQYF. CDR3 nucleotides: TGCGCCAGCAGCCACCAAGCGGGAGGGCCGTACGAGCAGTACTTC.